This T cell receptor (beta chain) was recorded in a study of neoadjuvant anti-PD-1 for oral cavity cancer. Most PBMC samples had approximately 470 ng input DNA in six replicates. Sequencing used immunoSEQ multiplex PCR; TCRdb keeps in-frame clones, though not all of them. The repertoire includes around 17,000 clones, approximately 64% of them detected once, and around 2.8% sits in the top ten. The CDR3 consists of 15 residues. Germline-derived CDR1 and CDR2 are LNHDA and SQIVND (reference sequence). Trimming pared 1 base from V and 2 bases from J, leaving 12 bases between. A few counts support this clone. Patients were newly diagnosed with stage II-IVA oral cavity squamous cell carcinoma without prior systemic or radiation treatment. Patients had HPV-negative, locally advanced oral cavity squamous cell carcinoma.

The TCR sequence derives from a person aged 40 to 85 with oral cavity squamous cell carcinoma. The material was PBMCs, obtained before nivolumab (anti-PD-1) treatment. This chain connects TRBV19 to TRBJ2-7; TRBD1 might be the D (6 bases). The CDR3 sequence is CASSIVFQGPYEQYF. CDR3 DNA: TGTGCCAGTAGTATAGTTTTTCAGGGGCCCTACGAGCAGTACTTC.